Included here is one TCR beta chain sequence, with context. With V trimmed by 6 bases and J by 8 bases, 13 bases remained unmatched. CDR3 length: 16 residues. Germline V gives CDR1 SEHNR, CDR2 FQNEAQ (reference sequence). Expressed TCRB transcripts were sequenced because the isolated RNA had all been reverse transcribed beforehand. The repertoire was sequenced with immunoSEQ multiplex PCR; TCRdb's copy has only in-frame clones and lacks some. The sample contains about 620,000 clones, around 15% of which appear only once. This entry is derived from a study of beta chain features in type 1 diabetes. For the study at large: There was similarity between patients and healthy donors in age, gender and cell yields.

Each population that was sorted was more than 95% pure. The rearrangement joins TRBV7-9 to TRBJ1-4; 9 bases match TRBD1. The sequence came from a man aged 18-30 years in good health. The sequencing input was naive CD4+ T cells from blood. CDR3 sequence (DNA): TGTGCCAGCAGTTCCCTCCCGACAGGGGGTTGGGAAAAACTGTTTTTT. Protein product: CASSSLPTGGWEKLFF. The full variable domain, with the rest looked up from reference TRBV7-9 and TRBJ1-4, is DTGVSQNPRHKITKRGQNVTFRCDPISEHNRLYWYRQTLGQGPEFLTYFQNEAQLEKSRLLSDRFSAERPKGSFSTLEIQRTEQGDSAMYLCASSSLPTGGWEKLFFGSGTQLSVL.